The 28 T cell receptor beta chains listed next were all sequenced from one sample in a study of blood T cell repertoires in COVID-19 (dated by TCRdb to the early 2020s). The method behind the library was the immunoSEQ multiplex PCR assay. The clones in this table, taken by TCRdb from immuneACCESS, are in-frame only. Not every clone is retained; where verified, under half of the shortfall comes from an unresolved V gene, and the cause of the rest is unknown. Counted in this sample were hundreds of thousands of clones; 85% of them appeared once. The ten most abundant clones make up about 1.9% of the sample. Sequences were obtained from PBMCs or T cells enriched from blood (not recorded which). Receptors originate from a woman aged 25-40 years who had been exposed to COVID-19.

The chain recombines TRBV11-3 with TRBJ1-1; D not resolved. Germline V gene data show CDR1 as SGHNT and CDR2 as YENEEA. The CDR3 is 16 amino acids. Trimming stripped 4 bases from V and 0 bases from J, with 15 bases between. The CDR3 region is CASSSEAEEMNTEAFF. CDR3 nucleotides: TGTGCCAGCAGCTCGGAGGCCGAGGAAATGAACACTGAAGCTTTCTTT.

V and J are TRBV28 and TRBJ1-2; TRBD1 aligns across 9 bases. From germline, CDR1 is MDHEN and CDR2 SYDVKM. Trimming took 10 bases from V and 5 from J; bases not matched to a gene: 11. The CDR3 runs to 14 residues. The CDR3, as DNA: TGTGCCATCAGGGGGACAGGGAGACTTTATGGCTACACCTTC. As protein: CAIRGTGRLYGYTF.

A single count supports this clone. The chain employs TRBV30 and TRBJ2-7; 8 bases align to TRBD2. CDR1 is GTSNPN and CDR2 is SVGIG in the germline V gene (reference sequence). Trimming removed 5 bases from V and 6 bases from J; junction bases left unmatched: 12. This CDR3 has 14 residues. The CDR3 coding sequence is TGTGCCTGGGGGGCTGGCGGGGGACTAGGCGAGCAGTACTTC. Encoded protein: CAWGAGGGLGEQYF.

The V gene is TRBV28, the J gene TRBJ1-1; 8 bases line up with TRBD1. The CDR3 spans 14 residues. Trimming took 2 bases from V and 6 from J; bases not matched to a gene: 5. Looked up from germline, CDR1 is MDHEN and CDR2 is SYDVKM. The chain's CDR3 is CASSLPQGAPEAFF. The CDR3 DNA follows: TGTGCCAGCAGTTTACCTCAGGGGGCCCCTGAAGCTTTCTTT.

The chain uses TRBV24-1 and TRBJ2-1; 7 nucleotides line up with TRBD1. In germline, CDR1 is KGHDR, CDR2 SFDVKD. With V trimmed by 3 bases and J by 3 bases, 10 bases remained unmatched. This CDR3 has 17 residues. The CDR3 bases are TGTGCCACCAGTGATCCCGCCGTAGGGGGCCGCTACAATGAGCAGTTCTTC. This encodes CATSDPAVGGRYNEQFF.

The CDR3 DNA reads TGTGCCTGGACTGGAGGGTACAATGAGCAGTTCTTC. Translation: CAWTGGYNEQFF. J is TRBJ2-1 and V is TRBV30; D possibly corresponds to TRBD2 (6 bases). CDR1 is GTSNPN, CDR2 SVGIG, per germline (reference sequence). Trimming pared 4 bases from V and 4 bases from J, leaving 8 bases between. The CDR3 spans 12 residues.

V and J are TRBV7-9 and TRBJ1-2, with unresolved D. Germline CDR1 SEHNR, CDR2 FQNEAQ (reference sequence). V lost 6 bases and J 4 bases, leaving 15 bases between the germline ends. The CDR3 is made up of 14 amino acids. In DNA, the CDR3 is TGTGCCAGCAGAAATGCCGGGAGCCCCTATGGCTACACCTTC. Protein sequence: CASRNAGSPYGYTF.

The chain combines TRBV10-2 with TRBJ1-1; D is unresolved. The V and J ends lost 4 bases and 4 bases respectively, with 10 bases between them. The CDR3 loop spans 13 amino acids. In germline, CDR1 is WSHSY, CDR2 SAAADI. CDR3 sequence reads: CASSVSPGTEAFF. CDR3 DNA: TGCGCCAGCAGTGTTTCCCCAGGCACTGAAGCTTTCTTT.

The rearrangement joins TRBV7-9 to TRBJ1-6; unclear D gene. The germline V gene encodes CDR1 SEHNR and CDR2 FQNEAQ (reference sequence). CDR3 length equals 14 residues. V lost 6 bases to trimming and J lost 7 bases, with 13 bases between them. CDR3 in amino acids: CASSLPSGNSPLHF. As DNA, the CDR3 is TGTGCCAGCAGTTTACCCTCGGGAAATTCACCCCTCCACTTT.

This rearrangement joins TRBV7-2 to TRBJ2-2; 10 nucleotides line up with TRBD1. With 2 bases clipped from V and 7 bases from J, the junction kept 4 bases outside the gene matches. The CDR3 has 15 residues. Per the germline V gene, CDR1 is SGHTA and CDR2 is FQGNSA. In nucleotides, the CDR3 is TGTGCCAGCAGCTTAAGGACAGGGGGTAACGGGGAGCTGTTTTTT. Protein product: CASSLRTGGNGELFF. The whole variable domain, filled in from reference TRBV7-2 and TRBJ2-2, reads GAGVSQSPSNKVTEKGKDVELRCDPISGHTALYWYRQSLGQGLEFLIYFQGNSAPDKSGLPSDRFSAERTGGSVSTLTIQRTQQEDSAVYLCASSLRTGGNGELFFGEGSRLTVL.

The chain combines TRBV18 with TRBJ2-1; 13 positions match TRBD2. Germline assignment: CDR1 KGHSH and CDR2 LQKENI. The junction had 8 bases not matched to a gene; V was cut back by 3 bases and J by 9 bases. The length of the CDR3 is 16 residues. DNA for the CDR3: TGTGCCAGCTCACCTATGTGGACTAGCGGGAGCATTGAGCAGTTCTTC. This codes for CASSPMWTSGSIEQFF.

The chain joins TRBV7-9 to TRBJ2-3, with 10 bases fitting TRBD2. Per germline, CDR1 SEHNR and CDR2 FQNEAQ (reference sequence). Trimming removed 5 bases from V and 2 bases from J; junction bases left unmatched: 7. The CDR3 is 16 amino acids. The CDR3 spells CASSNFLAGDTDTQYF. The CDR3 DNA is TGTGCCAGCAGCAATTTTCTAGCGGGGGACACAGATACGCAGTATTTT.

The chain is built from TRBV2 and TRBJ2-7, with 8 bases fitting TRBD1. The CDR3 has 13 amino acids. Per germline, CDR1 SNHLY and CDR2 FYNNEI. V shed 8 bases and J 1 base; nucleotides not matched to a gene: 4. This CDR3 is CASLDRGSYEQYF. For the CDR3, the DNA is TGTGCCAGCCTCGACAGGGGATCCTACGAGCAGTACTTC.

The CDR3 region has the DNA TGTGCCAGCAGCCAAGGGGTGACAGGGGGGTACGAGCAGTACTTC. The encoded protein is CASSQGVTGGYEQYF. The chain carries TRBV3-1 (or the pseudogene TRBV3-2) and TRBJ2-7; 9 bases align to TRBD1. The germline gives CDR1 LGHDT, CDR2 YNNKEL (reference sequence). V lost 1 base, J lost 4 bases, and 5 bases stayed unmatched. The CDR3 extends over 15 amino acids.

The V and J genes are TRBV27 and TRBJ2-5; TRBD2 matches at 10 bases. This CDR3 is built from 16 residues. V shed 4 bases, J shed 4 bases, and the junction held 9 bases outside the gene matches. CDR1 and CDR2 from the germline V gene are MNHEY and SMNVEV (reference sequence). This CDR3 is CASSSVAGGRGETQYF. CDR3 DNA sequence: TGTGCCAGCAGTTCCGTAGCGGGAGGACGCGGAGAGACCCAGTACTTC.

The chain is built from TRBV27 and TRBJ2-1; 7 bases are a match to TRBD2. J gave up 5 bases and V 2 bases, and 3 bases lay outside the gene matches. The CDR3 runs to 14 residues. Germline values: CDR1 MNHEY, CDR2 SMNVEV (reference sequence). The CDR3 reads CASSLTSGDNEQFF. The CDR3 coding sequence is TGTGCCAGCAGTTTAACCAGCGGGGACAATGAGCAGTTCTTC.

V is TRBV5-1 and J is TRBJ2-1, with 7 positions matching TRBD2. The germline V gene has CDR1 SGHRS and CDR2 YFSETQ. The length of the CDR3 is 15 residues. Unmatched junction bases numbered 4, after V lost 2 bases and J lost 2 bases. This chain's CDR3 is CASSLEGRAYNEQFF. For the CDR3, the DNA is TGCGCCAGCAGCTTAGAGGGGAGGGCCTACAATGAGCAGTTCTTC.

This chain uses TRBV28 with TRBJ1-6, with TRBD1 matching over 7 bases. CDR3 length equals 15 residues. Germline lookup yields CDR1 MDHEN and CDR2 SYDVKM. The junction had 5 bases not matched to a gene; V was cut back by 8 bases and J by 1 base. Here the CDR3 DNA reads TGTGCCAGCTTTCAGGGGGTTTCCTATAATTCACCCCTCCACTTT. It translates to CASFQGVSYNSPLHF.

CDR3 region: CASSLPTGRATNTEAFF. For the CDR3, the DNA is TGTGCCAGCAGCCTTCCGACAGGTCGGGCAACAAACACTGAAGCTTTCTTT. This chain links TRBV28 with TRBJ1-1, with a weak D call TRBD1 (6 bases). Germline CDR1 reads MDHEN; CDR2 reads SYDVKM. This CDR3 contains 17 residues. The V end lost 6 bases, the J end lost 2 bases, and 22 bases lay between the germline ends.

This clone was observed a handful of times. The chain has TRBV28 and TRBJ1-6; D may be TRBD1 (5 bases). Deletions cut 7 bases from V and 9 bases from J, with 22 bases between. The CDR3 runs to 16 residues. Germline CDR1 MDHEN, CDR2 SYDVKM. This CDR3 is CASKTTPQVSGSPLHF. The CDR3 DNA reads TGTGCCAGCAAAACAACTCCACAGGTCTCGGGTTCACCCCTCCACTTT.

The J gene is TRBJ2-5, the V gene TRBV4-2, with 11 bases aligning to TRBD2. J gave up 0 bases and V 7 bases, and 22 bases lay outside the gene matches. The CDR3 is made up of 21 amino acids. Germline V gene sequence: CDR1 LGHNA, CDR2 YNFKEQ. The CDR3 loop reads CASTKVSTFRLAGSYQETQYF. CDR3 in DNA: TGTGCCAGCACCAAGGTGAGTACGTTTAGACTAGCGGGGTCGTACCAAGAGACCCAGTACTTC.

The rearrangement links TRBV9 to TRBJ1-2; D is perhaps TRBD1 (6 bases). The CDR3 totals 12 residues. Germline values: CDR1 SGDLS, CDR2 YYNGEE. V lost 4 bases to trimming and J lost 7 bases, with 11 bases between them. DNA for the CDR3: TGTGCCAGCAGCCTCTACAGGGCTGGCTACACCTTC. The encoded protein is CASSLYRAGYTF.

This clone occurred a few times. V and J are TRBV20-1 and TRBJ1-2, with D uncertain. This CDR3 has 11 amino acids. The germline CDR1 and CDR2 sequences are DFQATT and SNEGSKA (reference sequence). V was shortened by 5 bases and J by 3 bases, with 7 bases between the two germline ends. In nucleotides, the CDR3 is TGCAGTGCTGCGGGTGACTATGGCTACACCTTC. Its protein is CSAAGDYGYTF.

The chain links TRBV28 to TRBJ2-7; no reliable D call. Trimming took 4 bases from V and 6 from J, leaving 10 bases between them. The CDR3 loop spans 12 amino acids. Germline V CDR1 and CDR2: MDHEN, SYDVKM. The CDR3 region has the DNA TGTGCCAGCAGTTCCCGACTGCTCGAGCAGTACTTC. Protein sequence: CASSSRLLEQYF.

The count of this clone is one. V usage is TRBV28 and J usage is TRBJ1-2, with TRBD1 matching over 8 bases. Germline-derived CDR1 and CDR2 are MDHEN and SYDVKM. V was pared by 8 bases and J by 0 bases, with 5 bases of the junction left unmatched. The CDR3 has 14 amino acids. CDR3 sequence: CASGDRNANYGYTF. CDR3 nucleotides: TGTGCCAGCGGGGACAGGAACGCTAACTATGGCTACACCTTC.

This chain connects TRBV19 to TRBJ1-2; unclear D gene. V dropped 8 bases and J dropped 0 bases, with 13 bases sitting between them. Germline assignment: CDR1 LNHDA and CDR2 SQIVND (reference sequence). The CDR3 sequence is 14 residues long. CDR3 amino acids: CASASGPANYGYTF. The CDR3 nucleotides read TGTGCCAGTGCATCTGGGCCAGCTAACTATGGCTACACCTTC.

The genes are TRBV3-1 (or the pseudogene TRBV3-2) and TRBJ1-2; 7 positions match TRBD1. Germline loops: CDR1 LGHDT, CDR2 YNNKEL (reference sequence). V lost 5 bases and J lost 5; bases outside the gene matches: 5. This CDR3 comprises 13 residues. CDR3: CASSGTEFYGYTF. The CDR3 DNA is TGTGCCAGCAGCGGGACAGAGTTTTATGGCTACACCTTC.

The chain couples TRBV18 to TRBJ2-1; 12 nucleotides match TRBD1. Germline CDR1 and CDR2: KGHSH and LQKENI. Germline trimming cut 6 bases from V and 8 bases from J; bases unmatched to any gene: 17. This CDR3 spans 18 amino acids. For the CDR3, the DNA is TGTGCCAGCTCTCCCGGGACAGGGGGCGCGGGATCTCAGGATGAGCAGTTCTTC. This translates into CASSPGTGGAGSQDEQFF.